The clone carrying this T cell receptor (beta chain) was observed a few times. This CDR3 is built from 14 residues. Per germline, CDR1 LNHDA and CDR2 SQIVND (reference sequence). The ends were cut back, 2 bases at V and 3 bases at J, with 10 bases in the middle. These data are taken from a study of blood T cell repertoires in COVID-19. Study overall: Italy, Spain and the United States were the sources of the convalescent and acute COVID-19 samples. The cDNA or gDNA used as material had been derived from T cells, B-cell-depleted T cells, or PBMCs.

Original handling: Reference gene primers were amplified, and this amplification served to estimate nucleated cell counts. Sequencing used immunoSEQ multiplex PCR; TCRdb keeps in-frame clones, though not all of them. V and J calls and clone size are those listed in that table; D and trimming were worked out from the DNA. This sample has 100,000 to 150,000 clones, with roughly three quarters found just once. This clonotype was obtained from a man aged 40-49 years with active or convalescent COVID-19. The source material was peripheral blood. V is TRBV19 and J is TRBJ1-1, with D possibly matching TRBD1 (5 bases). CDR3 residues: CASSIQGLDTEAFF. The CDR3 nucleotides are TGTGCCAGTAGTATACAGGGTTTGGACACTGAAGCTTTCTTT.